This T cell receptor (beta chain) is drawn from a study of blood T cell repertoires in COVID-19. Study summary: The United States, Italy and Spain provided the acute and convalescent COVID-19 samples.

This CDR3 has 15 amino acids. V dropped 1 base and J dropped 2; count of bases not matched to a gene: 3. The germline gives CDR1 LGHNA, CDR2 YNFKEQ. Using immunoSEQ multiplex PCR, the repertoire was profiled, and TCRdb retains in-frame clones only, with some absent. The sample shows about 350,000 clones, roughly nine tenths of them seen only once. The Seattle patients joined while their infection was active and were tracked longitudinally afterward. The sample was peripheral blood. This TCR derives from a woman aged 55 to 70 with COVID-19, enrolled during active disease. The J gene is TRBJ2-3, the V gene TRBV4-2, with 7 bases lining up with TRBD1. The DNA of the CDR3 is TGTGCCAGCAGCCAAGGTGGACAGGCCACAGATACGCAGTATTTT. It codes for CASSQGGQATDTQYF.